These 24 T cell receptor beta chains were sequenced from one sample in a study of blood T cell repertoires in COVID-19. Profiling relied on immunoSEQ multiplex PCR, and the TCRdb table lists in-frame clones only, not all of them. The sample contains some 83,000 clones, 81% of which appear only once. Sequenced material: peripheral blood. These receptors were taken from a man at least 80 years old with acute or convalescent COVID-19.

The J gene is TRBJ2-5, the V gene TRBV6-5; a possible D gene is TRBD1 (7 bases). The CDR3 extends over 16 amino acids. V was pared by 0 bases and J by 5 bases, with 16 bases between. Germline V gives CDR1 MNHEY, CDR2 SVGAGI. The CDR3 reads CASSYSRGKGAETQYF. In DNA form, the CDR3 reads TGTGCCAGCAGTTACTCCCGCGGGAAGGGGGCGGAGACCCAGTACTTC.

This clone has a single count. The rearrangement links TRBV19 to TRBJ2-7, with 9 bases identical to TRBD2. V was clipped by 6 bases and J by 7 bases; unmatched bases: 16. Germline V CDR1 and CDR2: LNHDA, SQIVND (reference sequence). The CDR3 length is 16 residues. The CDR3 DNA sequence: TGTGCCAGTAGCTTAGAAGCGGGAGGAACCACAGGAGAGCAGTACTTC. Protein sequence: CASSLEAGGTTGEQYF. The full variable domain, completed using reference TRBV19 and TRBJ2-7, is DGGITQSPKYLFRKEGQNVTLSCEQNLNHDAMYWYRQDPGQGLRLIYYSQIVNDFQKGDIAEGYSVSREKKESFPLTVTSAQKNPTAFYLCASSLEAGGTTGEQYFGPGTRLTVT.

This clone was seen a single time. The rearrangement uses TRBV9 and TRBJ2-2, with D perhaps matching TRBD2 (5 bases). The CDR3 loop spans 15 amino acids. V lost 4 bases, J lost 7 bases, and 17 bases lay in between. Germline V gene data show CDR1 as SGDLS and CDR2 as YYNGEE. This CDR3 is CASSPREQLRGELFF. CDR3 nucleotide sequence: TGTGCCAGCAGCCCCCGGGAACAGCTCCGCGGGGAGCTGTTTTTT.

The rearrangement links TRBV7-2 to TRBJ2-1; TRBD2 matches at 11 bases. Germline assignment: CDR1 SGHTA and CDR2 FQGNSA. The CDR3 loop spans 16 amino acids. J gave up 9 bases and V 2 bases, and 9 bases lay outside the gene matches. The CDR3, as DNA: TGTGCCAGCAGCTTACAACTAGCGGGAGTCATAGGTGAGCAGTTCTTC. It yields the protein CASSLQLAGVIGEQFF. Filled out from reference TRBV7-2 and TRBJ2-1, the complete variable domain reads GAGVSQSPSNKVTEKGKDVELRCDPISGHTALYWYRQSLGQGLEFLIYFQGNSAPDKSGLPSDRFSAERTGGSVSTLTIQRTQQEDSAVYLCASSLQLAGVIGEQFFGPGTRLTVL.

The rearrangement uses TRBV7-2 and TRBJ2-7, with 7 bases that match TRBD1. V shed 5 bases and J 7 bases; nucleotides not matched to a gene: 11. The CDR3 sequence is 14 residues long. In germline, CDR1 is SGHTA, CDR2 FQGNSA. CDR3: CASSPWTGDWEQYF. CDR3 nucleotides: TGTGCCAGCAGCCCCTGGACAGGAGACTGGGAGCAGTACTTC.

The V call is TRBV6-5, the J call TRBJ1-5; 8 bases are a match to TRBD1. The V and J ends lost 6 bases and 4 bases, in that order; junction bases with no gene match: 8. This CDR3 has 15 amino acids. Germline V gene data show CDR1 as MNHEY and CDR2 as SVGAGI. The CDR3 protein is CASSVTGAGNQPQHF. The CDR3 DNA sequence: TGTGCCAGCAGCGTGACAGGGGCTGGAAATCAGCCCCAGCATTTT.

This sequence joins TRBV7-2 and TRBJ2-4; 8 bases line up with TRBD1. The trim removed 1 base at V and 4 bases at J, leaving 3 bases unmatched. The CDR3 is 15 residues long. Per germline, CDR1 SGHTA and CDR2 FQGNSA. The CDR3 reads CASSLGRGLKNIQYF. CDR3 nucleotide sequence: TGTGCCAGCAGCTTAGGCAGGGGGCTGAAAAACATTCAGTACTTC.

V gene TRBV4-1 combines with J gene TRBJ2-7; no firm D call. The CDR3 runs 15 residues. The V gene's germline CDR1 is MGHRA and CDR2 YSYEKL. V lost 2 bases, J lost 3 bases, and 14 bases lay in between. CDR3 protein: CASSQNLDRVYEQYF. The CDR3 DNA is TGCGCCAGCAGCCAAAACCTCGACCGGGTCTACGAGCAGTACTTC.

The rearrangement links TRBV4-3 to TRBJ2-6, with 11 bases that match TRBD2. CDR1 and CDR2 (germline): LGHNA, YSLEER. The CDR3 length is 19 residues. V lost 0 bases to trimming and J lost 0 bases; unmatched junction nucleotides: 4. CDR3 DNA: TGCGCCAGCAGCCAAGATCTAGCGGGAGGCTCCTCTGGGGCCAACGTCCTGACTTTC. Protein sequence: CASSQDLAGGSSGANVLTF.

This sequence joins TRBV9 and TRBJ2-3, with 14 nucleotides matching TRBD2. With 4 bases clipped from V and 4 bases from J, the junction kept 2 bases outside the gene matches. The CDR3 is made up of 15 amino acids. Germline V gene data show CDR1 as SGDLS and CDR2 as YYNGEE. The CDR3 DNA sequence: TGTGCCAGCAGCTCGGGACTAGCGGGAGCAGATACGCAGTATTTT. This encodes CASSSGLAGADTQYF.

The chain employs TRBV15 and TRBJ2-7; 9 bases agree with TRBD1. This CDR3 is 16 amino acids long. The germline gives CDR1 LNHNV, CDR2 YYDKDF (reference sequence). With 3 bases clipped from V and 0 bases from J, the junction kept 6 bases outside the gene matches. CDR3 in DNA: TGTGCCACCAGCAGGGGGACAGGGAGCGTCTCCTACGAGCAGTACTTC. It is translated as CATSRGTGSVSYEQYF.

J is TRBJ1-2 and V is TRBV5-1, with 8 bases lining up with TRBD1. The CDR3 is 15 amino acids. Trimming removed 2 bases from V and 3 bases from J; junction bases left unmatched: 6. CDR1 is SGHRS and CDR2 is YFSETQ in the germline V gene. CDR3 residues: CASSLQGGIDYGYTF. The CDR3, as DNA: TGCGCCAGCAGCTTACAGGGGGGCATCGACTATGGCTACACCTTC. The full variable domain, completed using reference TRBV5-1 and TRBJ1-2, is KAGVTQTPRYLIKTRGQQVTLSCSPISGHRSVSWYQQTPGQGLQFLFEYFSETQRNKGNFPGRFSGRQFSNSRSEMNVSTLELGDSALYLCASSLQGGIDYGYTFGSGTRLTVV.

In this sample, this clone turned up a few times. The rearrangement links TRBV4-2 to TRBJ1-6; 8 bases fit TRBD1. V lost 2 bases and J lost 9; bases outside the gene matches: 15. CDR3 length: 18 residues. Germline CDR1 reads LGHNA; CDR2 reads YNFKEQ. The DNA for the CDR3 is TGTGCCAGCAGCCAACTATTTCGAGGACAGGGTAGGGGTTCACCCCTCCACTTT. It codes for CASSQLFRGQGRGSPLHF.

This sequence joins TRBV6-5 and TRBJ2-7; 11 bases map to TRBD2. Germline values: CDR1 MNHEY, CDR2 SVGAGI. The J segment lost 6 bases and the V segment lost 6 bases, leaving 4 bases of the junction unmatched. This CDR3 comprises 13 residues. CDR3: CASRKTSGIEQYF. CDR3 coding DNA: TGTGCCAGCAGGAAGACTAGCGGGATCGAGCAGTACTTC.

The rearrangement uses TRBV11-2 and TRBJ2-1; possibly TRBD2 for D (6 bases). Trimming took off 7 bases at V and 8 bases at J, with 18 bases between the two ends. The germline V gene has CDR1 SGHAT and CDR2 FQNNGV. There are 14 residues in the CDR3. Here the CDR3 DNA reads TGTGCCAGCACCACCGGGACTCGTCGGGATGAGCAGTTCTTC. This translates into CASTTGTRRDEQFF.

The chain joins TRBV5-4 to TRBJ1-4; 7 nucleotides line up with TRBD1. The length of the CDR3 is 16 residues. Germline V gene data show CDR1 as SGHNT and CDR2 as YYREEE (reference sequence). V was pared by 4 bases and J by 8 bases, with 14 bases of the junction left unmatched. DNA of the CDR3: TGTGCCAGCAGCCTCCGGTGGAGGGGGCGTCGAGAAAAACTGTTTTTT. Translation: CASSLRWRGRREKLFF.

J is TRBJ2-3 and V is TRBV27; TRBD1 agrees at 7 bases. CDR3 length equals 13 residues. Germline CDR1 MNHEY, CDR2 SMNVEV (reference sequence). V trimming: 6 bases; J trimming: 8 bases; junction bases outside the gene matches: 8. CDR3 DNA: TGTGCCAGCAGACGTGGGACAGCTGGTACGCAGTATTTT. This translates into CASRRGTAGTQYF.

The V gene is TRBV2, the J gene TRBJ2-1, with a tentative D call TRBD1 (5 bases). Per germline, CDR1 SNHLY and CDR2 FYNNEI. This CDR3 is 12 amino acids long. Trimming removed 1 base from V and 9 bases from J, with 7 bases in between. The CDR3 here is CASSEEGFEQFF. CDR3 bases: TGTGCCAGCAGTGAAGAGGGGTTTGAGCAGTTCTTC.

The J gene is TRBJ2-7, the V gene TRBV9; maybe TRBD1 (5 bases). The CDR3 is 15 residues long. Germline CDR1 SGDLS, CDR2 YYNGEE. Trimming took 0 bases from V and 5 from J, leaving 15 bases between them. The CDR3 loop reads CASSVAPTGGHEQYF. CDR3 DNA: TGTGCCAGCAGCGTAGCCCCAACAGGTGGCCACGAGCAGTACTTC.

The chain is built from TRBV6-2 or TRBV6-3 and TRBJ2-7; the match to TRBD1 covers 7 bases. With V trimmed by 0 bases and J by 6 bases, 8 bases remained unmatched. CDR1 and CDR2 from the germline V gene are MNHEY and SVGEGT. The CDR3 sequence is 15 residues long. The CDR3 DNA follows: TGTGCCAGCAGTTACTCGAGGGGGCTCCAGTCCGAGCAGTACTTC. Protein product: CASSYSRGLQSEQYF.

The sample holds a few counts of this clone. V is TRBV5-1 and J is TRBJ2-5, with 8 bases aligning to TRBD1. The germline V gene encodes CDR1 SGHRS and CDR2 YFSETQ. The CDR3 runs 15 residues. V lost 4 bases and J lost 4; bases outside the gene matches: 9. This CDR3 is CASSIGQGFPETQYF. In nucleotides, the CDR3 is TGCGCCAGCAGCATCGGACAGGGATTTCCAGAGACCCAGTACTTC.

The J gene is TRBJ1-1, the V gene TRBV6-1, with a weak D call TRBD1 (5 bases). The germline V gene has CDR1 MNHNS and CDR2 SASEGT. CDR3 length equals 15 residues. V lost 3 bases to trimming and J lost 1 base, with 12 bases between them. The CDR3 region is CASSDVRQSNTEAFF. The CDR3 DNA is TGTGCCAGCAGTGATGTAAGACAGTCGAACACTGAAGCTTTCTTT.

The CDR3 DNA reads TGTGCCAGCAGCCGGGATACGAGCTCTGGGGCCAACGTCCTGACTTTC. This codes for CASSRDTSSGANVLTF. The chain links TRBV7-2 to TRBJ2-6; tentatively, D is TRBD2 (5 bases). From germline, CDR1 is SGHTA and CDR2 FQGNSA. The CDR3 loop spans 16 amino acids. V was trimmed by 5 bases and J by 0 bases, leaving 11 bases between them.

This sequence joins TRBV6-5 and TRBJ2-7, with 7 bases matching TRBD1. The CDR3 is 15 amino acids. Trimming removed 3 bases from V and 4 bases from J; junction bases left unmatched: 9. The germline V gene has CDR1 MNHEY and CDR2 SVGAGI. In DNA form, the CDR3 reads TGTGCCAGCAGTTATTTTTTCGGGACAGATTACGAGCAGTACTTC. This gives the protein CASSYFFGTDYEQYF.